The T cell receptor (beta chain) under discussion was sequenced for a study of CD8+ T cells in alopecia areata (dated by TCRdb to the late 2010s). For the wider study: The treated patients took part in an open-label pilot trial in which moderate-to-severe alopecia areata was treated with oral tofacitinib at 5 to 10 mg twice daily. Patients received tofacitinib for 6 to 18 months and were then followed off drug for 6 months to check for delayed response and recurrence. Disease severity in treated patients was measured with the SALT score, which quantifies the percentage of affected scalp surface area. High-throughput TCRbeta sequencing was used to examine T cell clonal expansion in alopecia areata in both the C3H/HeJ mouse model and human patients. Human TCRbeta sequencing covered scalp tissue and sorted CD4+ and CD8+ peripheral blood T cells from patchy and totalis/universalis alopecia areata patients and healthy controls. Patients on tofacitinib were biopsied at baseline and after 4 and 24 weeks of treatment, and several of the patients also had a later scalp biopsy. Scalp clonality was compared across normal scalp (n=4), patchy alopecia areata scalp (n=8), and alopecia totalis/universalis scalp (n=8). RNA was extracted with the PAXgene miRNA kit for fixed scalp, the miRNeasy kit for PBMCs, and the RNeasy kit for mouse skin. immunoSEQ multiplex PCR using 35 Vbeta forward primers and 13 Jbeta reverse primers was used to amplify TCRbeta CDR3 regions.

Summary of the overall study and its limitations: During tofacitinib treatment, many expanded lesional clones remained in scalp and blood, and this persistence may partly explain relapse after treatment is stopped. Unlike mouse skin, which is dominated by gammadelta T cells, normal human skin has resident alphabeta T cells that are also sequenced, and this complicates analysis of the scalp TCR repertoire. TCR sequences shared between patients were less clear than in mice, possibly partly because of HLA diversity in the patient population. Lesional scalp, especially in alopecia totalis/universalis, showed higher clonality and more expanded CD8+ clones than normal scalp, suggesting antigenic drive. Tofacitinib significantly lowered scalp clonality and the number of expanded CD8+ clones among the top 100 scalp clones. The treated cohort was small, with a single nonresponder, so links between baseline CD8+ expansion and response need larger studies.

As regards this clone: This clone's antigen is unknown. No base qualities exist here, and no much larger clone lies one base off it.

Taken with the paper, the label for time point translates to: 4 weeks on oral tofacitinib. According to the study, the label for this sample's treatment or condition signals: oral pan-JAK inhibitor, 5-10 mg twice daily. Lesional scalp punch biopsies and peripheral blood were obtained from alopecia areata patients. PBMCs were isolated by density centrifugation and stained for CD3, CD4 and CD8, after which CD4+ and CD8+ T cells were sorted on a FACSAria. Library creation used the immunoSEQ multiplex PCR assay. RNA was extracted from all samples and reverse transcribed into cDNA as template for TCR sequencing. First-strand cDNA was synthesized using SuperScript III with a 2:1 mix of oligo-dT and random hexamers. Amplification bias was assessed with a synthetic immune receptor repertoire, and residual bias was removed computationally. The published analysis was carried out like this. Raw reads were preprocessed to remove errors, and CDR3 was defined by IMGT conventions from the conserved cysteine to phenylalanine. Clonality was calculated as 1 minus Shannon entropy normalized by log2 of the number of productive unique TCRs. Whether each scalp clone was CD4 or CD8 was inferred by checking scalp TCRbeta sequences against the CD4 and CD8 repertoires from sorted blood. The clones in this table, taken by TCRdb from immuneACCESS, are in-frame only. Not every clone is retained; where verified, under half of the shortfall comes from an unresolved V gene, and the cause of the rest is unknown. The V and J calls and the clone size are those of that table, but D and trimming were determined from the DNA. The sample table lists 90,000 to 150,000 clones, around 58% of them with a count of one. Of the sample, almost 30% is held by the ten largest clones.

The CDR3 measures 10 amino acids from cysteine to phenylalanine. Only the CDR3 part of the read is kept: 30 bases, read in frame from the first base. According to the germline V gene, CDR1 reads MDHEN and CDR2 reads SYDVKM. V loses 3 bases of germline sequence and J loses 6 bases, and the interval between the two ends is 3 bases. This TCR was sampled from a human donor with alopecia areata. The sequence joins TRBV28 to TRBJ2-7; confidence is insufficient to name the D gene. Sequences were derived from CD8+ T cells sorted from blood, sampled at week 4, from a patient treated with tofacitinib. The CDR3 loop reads CASSFTEQYF. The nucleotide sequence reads TGTGCCAGCAGTTTCACCGAGCAGTACTTC.